This T cell receptor beta chain was profiled in a study of PD-L1 blockade in urothelial cancer. The V gene end was trimmed by 6 bases and the J gene end by 5 bases; junction bases not matched to a gene: 10. Germline CDR1 and CDR2: MGHDK and SYGVNS. CDR3 length: 15 amino acids. Profiled with immunoSEQ multiplex PCR; TCRdb holds only in-frame clones, not every one. The top ten hold approximately 4% of the sample, which has approximately 52,000 clones, 70% to 85% seen once. The clonotype originates from a man in his sixties or seventies with urothelial cancer. The chain recombines TRBV25-1 with TRBJ2-5, with 9 bases matching TRBD2. Source: PBMCs, taken around atezolizumab (anti-PD-L1) treatment. In DNA, the CDR3 is TGTGCCAGCAGCCACAGCGGGAGGATTGCGGAGACCCAGTACTTC. Translated, it gives CASSHSGRIAETQYF.